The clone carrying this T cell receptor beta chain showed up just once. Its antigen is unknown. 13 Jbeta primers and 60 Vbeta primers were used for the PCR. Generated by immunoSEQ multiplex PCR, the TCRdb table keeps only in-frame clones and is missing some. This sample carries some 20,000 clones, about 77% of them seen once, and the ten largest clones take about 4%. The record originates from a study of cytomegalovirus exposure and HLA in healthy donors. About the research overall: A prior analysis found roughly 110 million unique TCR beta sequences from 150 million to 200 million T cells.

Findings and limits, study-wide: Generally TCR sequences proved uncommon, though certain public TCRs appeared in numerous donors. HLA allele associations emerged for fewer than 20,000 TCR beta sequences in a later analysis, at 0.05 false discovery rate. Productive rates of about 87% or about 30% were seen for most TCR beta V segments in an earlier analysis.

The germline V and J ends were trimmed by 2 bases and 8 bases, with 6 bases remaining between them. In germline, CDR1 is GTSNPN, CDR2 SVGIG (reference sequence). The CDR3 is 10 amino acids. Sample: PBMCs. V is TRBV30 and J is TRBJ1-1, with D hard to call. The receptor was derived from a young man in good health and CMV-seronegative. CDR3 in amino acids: CAWSSGEAFF. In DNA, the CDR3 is TGTGCCTGGAGTTCGGGAGAAGCTTTCTTT.